The 27 T cell receptor beta chains listed next were all sequenced from one sample in a study of shared T cell receptors in the human thymus. Data came from immunoSEQ multiplex PCR; TCRdb stores just in-frame clones and leaves some out. The repertoire has some 660,000 clones, around 87% of them found once; the top ten carry just under 0.0095%. In addition, the sample was reused for a study of human thymus T cells.

The sample consisted of thymocytes. Source of these receptors: a boy in the first two years of life with a congenital heart defect.

This sequence joins TRBV14 and TRBJ1-6; 9 bases are a match to TRBD1. V lost 0 bases and J lost 10; bases outside the gene matches: 7. Germline V gene lookup returns CDR1 SGHDN and CDR2 FVKESK. The CDR3 contains 16 residues. CDR3 bases: TGTGCCAGCAGCCAAGATGTAGGGGACAGGGAATCACCCCTCCACTTT. Its translation: CASSQDVGDRESPLHF.

The V and J genes are TRBV15 and TRBJ2-7; D not resolved. Germline V lookup: CDR1 LNHNV, CDR2 YYDKDF (reference sequence). Trimming took 0 bases from V and 6 from J, leaving 15 bases between them. This CDR3 is built from 15 residues. The CDR3 sequence: CATSRDYRFVCEQYF. The CDR3 DNA reads TGTGCCACCAGCAGAGATTATCGTTTTGTCTGCGAGCAGTACTTC.

This chain connects TRBV5-1 to TRBJ1-4, with no clear D. This CDR3 has 14 amino acids. V lost 4 bases and J 5 bases, leaving 12 bases between the germline ends. The V gene's germline CDR1 is SGHRS and CDR2 YFSETQ. The CDR3 loop reads CASSPLGVNEKLFF. CDR3 nucleotide sequence: TGCGCCAGCAGCCCCCTGGGAGTGAATGAAAAACTGTTTTTT.

This chain uses TRBV29-1 with TRBJ1-2; D not certain. Trimming pared 1 base from V and 8 bases from J, leaving 14 bases between. The CDR3 loop spans 13 amino acids. Germline V gene data show CDR1 as SQVTM and CDR2 as ANQGSEA. As DNA, the CDR3 is TGCAGCGTTGAAGGGCAGGCCCGGAAGGGCTACACCTTC. It translates to CSVEGQARKGYTF.

The chain uses TRBV2 and TRBJ1-5; the match to TRBD1 covers 7 bases. The CDR3 has 16 residues. V shed 5 bases and J 2 bases; nucleotides not matched to a gene: 9. The germline V gene has CDR1 SNHLY and CDR2 FYNNEI. The CDR3 DNA reads as TGTGCCAGCAGTTCTCCCGGCGGGACAGGCAATCAGCCCCAGCATTTT. Translated, it gives CASSSPGGTGNQPQHF.

The genes are TRBV9 and TRBJ1-6; D gene unclear. The CDR3 is 14 amino acids. Per the germline V gene, CDR1 is SGDLS and CDR2 is YYNGEE. With 2 bases removed from V and 8 bases from J, the gap between germline ends came to 11 bases. CDR3 in amino acids: CASSVGRTDSPLHF. CDR3 sequence (DNA): TGTGCCAGCAGCGTTGGACGGACTGATTCACCCCTCCACTTT.

This clone was picked up one time. V is TRBV28 and J is TRBJ2-4; the match to TRBD2 covers 13 bases. The CDR3 length is 19 residues. V shed 6 bases, J shed 2 bases, and the junction held 13 bases outside the gene matches. Per the germline V gene, CDR1 is MDHEN and CDR2 is SYDVKM. CDR3 loop: CASSPTSGRRVETKNIQYF. The CDR3 region has the DNA TGTGCCAGCAGCCCGACTAGCGGGAGGAGGGTGGAGACCAAAAACATTCAGTACTTC.

The genes are TRBV15 and TRBJ1-1; 7 nucleotides align to TRBD1. CDR3 size: 15 residues. V was pared by 5 bases and J by 0 bases, with 6 bases of the junction left unmatched. Germline V lookup: CDR1 LNHNV, CDR2 YYDKDF (reference sequence). The CDR3: CATSPYRGMNTEAFF. The CDR3 DNA sequence: TGTGCCACCAGCCCCTACAGGGGCATGAACACTGAAGCTTTCTTT.

The rearrangement links TRBV28 to TRBJ1-5; no clear D. Per the germline V gene, CDR1 is MDHEN and CDR2 is SYDVKM. Between the trimmed V and J ends, which lost 4 bases and 5 bases, there was a span of 9 bases. The CDR3 loop spans 13 amino acids. Here the CDR3 reads CASSWGVDQPQHF. Here the CDR3 DNA reads TGTGCCAGCAGTTGGGGAGTGGATCAGCCCCAGCATTTT.

The gene calls are TRBV7-6 and TRBJ2-7; 10 bases are shared with TRBD1. This CDR3 spans 15 amino acids. V trimming: 5 bases; J trimming: 2 bases; junction bases outside the gene matches: 6. CDR1 is SGHVS and CDR2 is FNYEAQ in the germline V gene. CDR3 loop: CASSAGTGAPYEQYF. CDR3 in DNA: TGTGCCAGCAGCGCCGGGACAGGGGCCCCCTACGAGCAGTACTTC.

The V call is TRBV10-3, the J call TRBJ2-1; perhaps TRBD1 as D (6 bases). Between the trimmed V and J ends, which lost 4 bases and 5 bases, there was a span of 18 bases. Germline V gene lookup returns CDR1 ENHRY and CDR2 SYGVKD. The CDR3 is 16 residues long. CDR3 sequence: CAISVQGRHIDNEQFF. CDR3 DNA sequence: TGTGCCATCAGTGTGCAGGGGCGGCATATAGACAATGAGCAGTTCTTC.

The J gene is TRBJ2-7, the V gene TRBV7-8; 10 bases agree with TRBD1. The V segment lost 5 bases and the J segment 2 bases; nucleotides outside the gene matches: 6. In germline, CDR1 is SGHVS, CDR2 FQNEAQ. The CDR3 sequence is 15 residues long. The CDR3 bases are TGTGCCAGCAGCGACAGACAGGGGGCGCCCTACGAGCAGTACTTC. As protein: CASSDRQGAPYEQYF.

This sequence joins TRBV27 and TRBJ1-5; 7 bases line up with TRBD1. CDR3 length: 15 amino acids. Germline lookup yields CDR1 MNHEY and CDR2 SMNVEV (reference sequence). The J segment lost 0 bases and the V segment lost 7 bases, leaving 6 bases of the junction unmatched. CDR3 in DNA: TGTGCCAGCAACAACAGGGGTCCTAGCAATCAGCCCCAGCATTTT. Residues: CASNNRGPSNQPQHF.

J is TRBJ1-4 and V is TRBV5-5; 7 bases are shared with TRBD1. The trim removed 3 bases at V and 5 bases at J, leaving 4 bases unmatched. The V gene's germline CDR1 is SGHKS and CDR2 YYEKEE (reference sequence). This CDR3 spans 14 amino acids. CDR3 bases: TGTGCCAGCAGCTCCAGGGGGAAGAATGAAAAACTGTTTTTT. Translating gives CASSSRGKNEKLFF.

The rearrangement links TRBV19 to TRBJ2-7; 9 bases match TRBD1. V lost 2 bases and J lost 7; bases outside the gene matches: 6. Germline values: CDR1 LNHDA, CDR2 SQIVND (reference sequence). The CDR3 consists of 14 residues. Here the CDR3 DNA reads TGTGCCAGTAGTATAAGGGACAGGGTTCGAGAGCAGTACTTC. Residues: CASSIRDRVREQYF.

The V gene is TRBV6-4, the J gene TRBJ2-1, with 7 nucleotides matching TRBD1. The CDR3 is made up of 17 amino acids. The germline V gene has CDR1 MRHNA and CDR2 SNTAGT. V shed 0 bases, J shed 8 bases, and the junction held 13 bases outside the gene matches. The CDR3 protein is CASSDSNRDRERDEQFF. CDR3 sequence (DNA): TGTGCCAGCAGTGACTCCAACCGAGACAGGGAACGGGATGAGCAGTTCTTC.

The chain employs TRBV1 and TRBJ2-7; the table's D call TRBD1 went unverified against the DNA. TRBV1 is listed as a pseudogene. This CDR3 contains 17 residues. The CDR3 sequence: CTSSQISCTAKSYEQYF. In DNA form, the CDR3 reads TGCACCAGCAGCCAAATTAGTTGTACAGCCAAATCCTACGAGCAGTACTTC.

A few counts support this clone. The CDR3 sequence: CATSREERRGGDTEAFF. CDR3 nucleotides: TGTGCCACCAGCAGAGAGGAGAGAAGGGGGGGTGACACTGAAGCTTTCTTT. The chain carries TRBV15 and TRBJ1-1, with D possibly TRBD1 on 6 matching bases. Trimming stripped 0 bases from V and 3 bases from J, with 17 bases between. Germline CDR1 reads LNHNV; CDR2 reads YYDKDF (reference sequence). This CDR3 has 17 residues.

This clone showed up just a few times. The chain has TRBV15 and TRBJ1-5; possible D gene TRBD1, 6 bases. This CDR3 comprises 20 residues. The V end was cut by 0 bases, the J end by 3 bases, with 24 bases between. The germline V gene has CDR1 LNHNV and CDR2 YYDKDF (reference sequence). CDR3 DNA: TGTGCCACCAGCAGAGATCTGGCAGGGGCCGCATGGGTCCCCAATCAGCCCCAGCATTTT. Its protein product is CATSRDLAGAAWVPNQPQHF.

The chain carries TRBV6-5 and TRBJ1-2; D uncertain. V was trimmed by 4 bases and J by 0 bases, leaving 9 bases between them. CDR3 length: 14 amino acids. The germline V gene encodes CDR1 MNHEY and CDR2 SVGAGI. Here the CDR3 DNA reads TGTGCCAGCAGTTCGAGCGGAACTAACTATGGCTACACCTTC. This sequence encodes CASSSSGTNYGYTF.

The rearrangement links TRBV28 to TRBJ1-5; tentatively, D is TRBD1 (5 bases). Looked up from germline, CDR1 is MDHEN and CDR2 is SYDVKM. With 8 bases removed from V and 1 base from J, the gap between germline ends came to 9 bases. The length of the CDR3 is 13 residues. CDR3 in DNA: TGTGCCAGCTCGGGGGGGAGCAATCAGCCCCAGCATTTT. This sequence encodes CASSGGSNQPQHF.

The chain has TRBV5-4 and TRBJ1-6, with a weak D call TRBD1 (5 bases). CDR3 size: 16 residues. The V end was cut by 0 bases, the J end by 7 bases, with 14 bases between. Germline V gene lookup returns CDR1 SGHNT and CDR2 YYREEE (reference sequence). This chain's CDR3 is CASSLVSGMLNSPLHF. CDR3 coding DNA: TGTGCCAGCAGCTTGGTCTCAGGGATGTTGAATTCACCCCTCCACTTT.

This sequence joins TRBV6-1 and TRBJ1-3; D unclear. CDR3 length: 16 amino acids. The V and J ends lost 4 bases and 0 bases respectively, with 13 bases between them. From germline, CDR1 is MNHNS and CDR2 SASEGT. The DNA of the CDR3 is TGTGCCAGCAGTGTTGTACAGTTAGACTCTGGAAACACCATATATTTT. Encoded protein: CASSVVQLDSGNTIYF.

The J gene is TRBJ1-1, the V gene TRBV28; 8 nucleotides line up with TRBD1. This CDR3 spans 13 amino acids. V trimming: 5 bases; J trimming: 3 bases; junction bases outside the gene matches: 2. Germline V CDR1 and CDR2: MDHEN, SYDVKM. Here the CDR3 reads CASSQDRDTEAFF. The CDR3 DNA sequence: TGTGCCAGCAGTCAGGACAGGGACACTGAAGCTTTCTTT.

The chain couples TRBV7-9 to TRBJ1-4; D remains unclear. Germline V gene sequence: CDR1 SEHNR, CDR2 FQNEAQ (reference sequence). CDR3 length: 15 residues. V was trimmed by 1 base and J by 8 bases, leaving 14 bases between them. The CDR3 nucleotides read TGTGCCAGCAGCTTAGGGTACCAGAGCGAGGAAAAACTGTTTTTT. Protein product: CASSLGYQSEEKLFF.

The chain carries TRBV6-5 and TRBJ1-1; tentatively, D is TRBD1 (5 bases). Germline CDR1 reads MNHEY; CDR2 reads SVGAGI. V shed 3 bases and J shed 0 bases, with 14 bases lying between them. The CDR3 is made up of 16 amino acids. The CDR3 protein is CASSYRGGTMNTEAFF. The CDR3 bases are TGTGCCAGCAGTTATAGGGGAGGGACCATGAACACTGAAGCTTTCTTT.

The V call is TRBV28, the J call TRBJ1-5, with 7 bases fitting TRBD1. Unmatched junction bases numbered 12, after V lost 4 bases and J lost 0 bases. The CDR3 contains 18 residues. The germline CDR1 and CDR2 sequences are MDHEN and SYDVKM. The CDR3 nucleotides read TGTGCCAGCAGTTCCTCCAGGGGGGAACTCGATAGCAATCAGCCCCAGCATTTT. Protein: CASSSSRGELDSNQPQHF. Complete variable domain (other parts from reference TRBV28 and TRBJ1-5): DVKVTQSSRYLVKRTGEKVFLECVQDMDHENMFWYRQDPGLGLRLIYFSYDVKMKEKGDIPEGYSVSREKKERFSLILESASTNQTSMYLCASSSSRGELDSNQPQHFGDGTRLSIL.